Each of the 14 T cell receptor beta chains below was sequenced from the same sample in a study of blood T cells in healthy people across ages. Alongside a J-beta primer mix, a sample-barcoded 5' primer served in a second PCR lasting about 7 to 11 cycles. TCRdb ran MiXCR on the 5' RACE reads and lists one entry per CDR3 protein. The sample carries 710,000 or so distinct CDR3 sequences, approximately 30% recorded once. Sequencing was done on a sample of blood. Source of these receptors: a woman older than 75 in good health.

This clonotype was seen only a few times. The chain joins TRBV29-1 to TRBJ1-2; the D is unclear. Germline CDR1 and CDR2: SQVTM and ANQGSEA. V lost 1 base, J lost 4 bases, and 10 bases lay in between. CDR3 length: 13 amino acids. CDR3 coding DNA: TGCAGCGTTGAAGCCCAGACGCTCTATGGCTACACCTTC. Its translation: CSVEAQTLYGYTF.

The CDR3 DNA sequence: TGTGCCTGGAGTGTACTTAGGACAGCCAGCTCTGGGGCCAACGTCCTGACTTTC. Its translation: CAWSVLRTASSGANVLTF. V and J are TRBV30 and TRBJ2-6, with D tentatively TRBD1 (6 bases). The length of the CDR3 is 18 residues. Germline V CDR1 and CDR2: GTSNPN, SVGIG (reference sequence). V lost 0 bases, J lost 0 bases, and 15 bases lay in between.

About this clonotype itself: This may be a read error, as it is one base from a much larger clone. The chain is built from TRBV3-1 and TRBJ1-2; possible D gene TRBD1, 5 bases. Trimming took off 1 base at V and 7 bases at J, with 19 bases between the two ends. Germline CDR1 and CDR2: LGHDT and YNNKEL (reference sequence). This CDR3 comprises 16 residues. Here the CDR3 reads CASSQARGGMALGYTF. CDR3 DNA sequence: TGTGCCAGCAGCCAAGCCCGGGGGGGAATGGCGCTTGGCTACACCTTC.

A note on this clonotype: This sequence may be a read error, since a much larger clone differs from it by one base. The J gene is TRBJ2-5, the V gene TRBV7-6; D possibly matches TRBD1 or TRBD2 (6 bases each). Germline lookup yields CDR1 SGHVS and CDR2 FNYEAQ. The CDR3 sequence is 12 residues long. Deletions cut 5 bases from V and 11 bases from J, with 15 bases between. The CDR3 bases are TGTGCCAGCAGCGGAGGGGGAAACGGGCAGTACTTC. Protein sequence: CASSGGGNGQYF. Combining the CDR3 with reference TRBV7-6 and TRBJ2-5 gives the whole variable domain GAGVSQSPRYKVTKRGQDVALRCDPISGHVSLYWYRQALGQGPEFLTYFNYEAQQDKSGLPNDRFSAERPEGSISTLTIQRTEQRDSAMYRCASSGGGNGQYFGPGTRLLVL.

The rearrangement uses TRBV20-1 and TRBJ2-3; the D gene is possibly TRBD2 (6 bases). CDR1 is DFQATT, CDR2 SNEGSKA, per germline (reference sequence). V was pared by 5 bases and J by 3 bases, with 12 bases between. The CDR3 has 13 residues. CDR3 sequence reads: CSARSGKTDTQYF. The CDR3 DNA reads as TGCAGTGCTCGTAGCGGAAAAACAGATACGCAGTATTTT.

This chain connects TRBV5-1 to TRBJ2-1, with 11 bases identical to TRBD1. The J segment lost 3 bases and the V segment lost 0 bases, leaving 14 bases of the junction unmatched. Per germline, CDR1 SGHRS and CDR2 YFSETQ. CDR3 size: 20 residues. CDR3 amino acids: CASSLGDRGNGLQYYNEQFF. The CDR3 bases are TGCGCCAGCAGCTTGGGGGACAGGGGGAATGGCCTACAATACTACAATGAGCAGTTCTTC.

Comment on this clonotype: Compared with germline, one end of the junction differs, possibly owing to a read error. V and J are TRBV7-6 and TRBJ1-2; TRBD1 matches 8 bases. This CDR3 has 13 amino acids. Per the germline V gene, CDR1 is SGHVS and CDR2 is FNYEAQ. The chain's CDR3 is CACSLGQGYGYTF. The CDR3, as DNA: TGTGCCTGCAGCTTAGGACAGGGTTATGGCTACACCTTC.

This clonotype was counted at least ten times. The V and J genes are TRBV12-3 or TRBV12-4 and TRBJ2-3; tentative D call: TRBD1 (6 bases). V shed 1 base and J shed 1 base, with 9 bases lying between them. This CDR3 is built from 15 residues. The CDR3 DNA follows: TGTGCCAGCAGTTTAGGGGGGCTAGGCACAGATACGCAGTATTTT. As protein: CASSLGGLGTDTQYF.

The V call is TRBV4-2, the J call TRBJ2-3, with D unresolved. The CDR3 totals 15 residues. Germline assignment: CDR1 LGHNA and CDR2 YNFKEQ. The germline V and J ends were trimmed by 0 bases and 2 bases, with 9 bases remaining between them. The CDR3 nucleotides read TGTGCCAGCAGCCAAGAGAGGCGCTTCACAGATACGCAGTATTTT. It is translated as CASSQERRFTDTQYF.

This clonotype appeared many times. The chain couples TRBV4-1 to TRBJ2-1; possible D gene TRBD2, 7 bases. With 4 bases removed from V and 5 bases from J, the gap between germline ends came to 18 bases. Germline CDR1 is MGHRA and CDR2 is YSYEKL. The CDR3 has 16 amino acids. CDR3 bases: TGCGCCAGCAGCCCCCAATCTCAAGGGGGGGACAATGAGCAGTTCTTC. Encoded protein: CASSPQSQGGDNEQFF.

The rearrangement uses TRBV20-1 and TRBJ1-6, with 12 nucleotides matching TRBD1. The germline V gene has CDR1 DFQATT and CDR2 SNEGSKA (reference sequence). V was pared by 0 bases and J by 10 bases, with 10 bases of the junction left unmatched. The CDR3 runs to 17 residues. The CDR3 DNA reads as TGCAGTGCTAGAGATTGGAAGGGACAGGGGGCCCGCTCACCCCTCCACTTT. This gives the protein CSARDWKGQGARSPLHF.

A remark on this clonotype: Given a much more abundant clone one base away, this may be a read error. CDR3 residues: CAISQAGEQYV. In DNA form, the CDR3 reads TGTGCCATCAGTCAGGCGGGCGAGCAGTACGTC. The J gene is TRBJ2-7, the V gene TRBV10-3, with a tentative D call TRBD2 (5 bases). Germline V gene lookup returns CDR1 ENHRY and CDR2 SYGVKD. This CDR3 region has 11 residues. Trimming took off 5 bases at V and 6 bases at J, with 8 bases between the two ends.

Ten or more counts support this clonotype. The chain recombines TRBV20-1 with TRBJ1-1, with TRBD1 matching 8 bases. This CDR3 comprises 12 residues. Germline V gene sequence: CDR1 DFQATT, CDR2 SNEGSKA (reference sequence). V lost 6 bases and J lost 3; bases outside the gene matches: 3. The CDR3 region is CSAPTGDTEAFF. The DNA of the CDR3 is TGCAGTGCACCGACAGGGGACACTGAAGCTTTCTTT.

This clonotype has at least ten counts. The rearrangement links TRBV10-3 to TRBJ2-3; D is unresolved. This CDR3 is 13 amino acids long. Per germline, CDR1 ENHRY and CDR2 SYGVKD. Trimming took 4 bases from V and 5 from J, leaving 10 bases between them. The DNA for the CDR3 is TGTGCCATCAGTGCCGTACAGCAAGATACGCAGTATTTT. It yields the protein CAISAVQQDTQYF.